Detailed here is one T cell receptor beta chain. Repertoires were generated with immunoSEQ multiplex PCR, while TCRdb's copy carries only in-frame clones and drops some. This sample has 45,000 to 60,000 clones, with around 82% found just once. This sample was included in a study of blood T cell repertoires in COVID-19. Germline V gene lookup returns CDR1 SGHRS and CDR2 YFSETQ. The CDR3 sequence is 15 residues long. The V end was cut by 4 bases, the J end by 6 bases, with 18 bases between. The sample taken for sequencing was peripheral blood. The J gene is TRBJ2-3, the V gene TRBV5-1, with D perhaps TRBD1 (6 bases). The TCR was taken from a woman older than 75 with acute or convalescent COVID-19. CDR3: CASSRRGGGMDTQYF. The CDR3 DNA follows: TGCGCCAGCAGCCGGAGAGGGGGTGGGATGGATACGCAGTATTTT.